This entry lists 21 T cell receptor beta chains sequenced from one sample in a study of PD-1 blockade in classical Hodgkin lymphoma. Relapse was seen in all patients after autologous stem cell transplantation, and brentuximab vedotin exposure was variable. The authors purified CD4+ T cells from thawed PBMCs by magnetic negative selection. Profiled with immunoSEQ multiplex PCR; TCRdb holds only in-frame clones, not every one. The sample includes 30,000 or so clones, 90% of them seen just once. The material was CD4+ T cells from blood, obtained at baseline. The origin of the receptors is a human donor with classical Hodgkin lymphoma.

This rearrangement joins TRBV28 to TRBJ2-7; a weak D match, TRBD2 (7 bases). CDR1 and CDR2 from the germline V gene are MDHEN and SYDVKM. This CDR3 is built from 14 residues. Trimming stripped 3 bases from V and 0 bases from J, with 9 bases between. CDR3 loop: CASSLGGASYEQYF. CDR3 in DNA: TGTGCCAGCAGTTTGGGGGGGGCCTCCTACGAGCAGTACTTC.

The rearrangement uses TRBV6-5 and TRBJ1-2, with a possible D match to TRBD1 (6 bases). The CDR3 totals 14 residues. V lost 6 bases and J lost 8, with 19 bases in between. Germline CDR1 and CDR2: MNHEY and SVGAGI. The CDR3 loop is CASSSTGGKSGYTF. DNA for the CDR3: TGTGCCAGCAGCTCGACCGGGGGCAAGTCGGGCTACACCTTC.

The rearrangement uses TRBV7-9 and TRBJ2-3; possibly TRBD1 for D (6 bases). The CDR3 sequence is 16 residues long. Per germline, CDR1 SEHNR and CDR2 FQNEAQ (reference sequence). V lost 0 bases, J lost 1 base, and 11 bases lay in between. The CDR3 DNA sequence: TGTGCCAGCAGCTTAGCCAAGGGGGTGGGCACAGATACGCAGTATTTT. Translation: CASSLAKGVGTDTQYF.

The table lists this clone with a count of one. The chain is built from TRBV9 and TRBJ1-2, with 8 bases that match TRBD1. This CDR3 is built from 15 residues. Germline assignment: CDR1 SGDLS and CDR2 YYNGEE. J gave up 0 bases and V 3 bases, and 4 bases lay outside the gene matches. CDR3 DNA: TGTGCCAGCAGCGATACAGGGGGATCTAACTATGGCTACACCTTC. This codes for CASSDTGGSNYGYTF.

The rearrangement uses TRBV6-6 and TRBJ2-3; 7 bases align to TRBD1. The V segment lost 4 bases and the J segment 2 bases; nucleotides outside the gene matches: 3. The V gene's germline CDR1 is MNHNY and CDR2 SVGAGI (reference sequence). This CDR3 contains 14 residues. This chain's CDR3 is CASSWDRFTDTQYF. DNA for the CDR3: TGTGCCAGCAGTTGGGACAGATTCACAGATACGCAGTATTTT.

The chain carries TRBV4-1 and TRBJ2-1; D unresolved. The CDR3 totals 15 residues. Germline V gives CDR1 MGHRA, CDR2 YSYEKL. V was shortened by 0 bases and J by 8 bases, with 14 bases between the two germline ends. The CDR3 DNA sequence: TGCGCCAGCAGCCAAGATCTGAGGCCCGTCGATGAGCAGTTCTTC. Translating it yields CASSQDLRPVDEQFF.

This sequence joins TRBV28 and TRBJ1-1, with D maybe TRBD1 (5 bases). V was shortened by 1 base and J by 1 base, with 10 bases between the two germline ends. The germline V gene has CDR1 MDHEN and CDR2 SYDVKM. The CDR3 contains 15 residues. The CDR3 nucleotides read TGTGCCAGCAGTTTATCTTTCACAGGGAACACTGAAGCTTTCTTT. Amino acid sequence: CASSLSFTGNTEAFF.

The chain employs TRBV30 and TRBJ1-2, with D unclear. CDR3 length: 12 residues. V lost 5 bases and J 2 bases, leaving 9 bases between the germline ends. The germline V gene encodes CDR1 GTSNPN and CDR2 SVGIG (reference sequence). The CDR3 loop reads CAWGRLNYGYTF. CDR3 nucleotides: TGTGCCTGGGGACGGTTGAACTATGGCTACACCTTC.

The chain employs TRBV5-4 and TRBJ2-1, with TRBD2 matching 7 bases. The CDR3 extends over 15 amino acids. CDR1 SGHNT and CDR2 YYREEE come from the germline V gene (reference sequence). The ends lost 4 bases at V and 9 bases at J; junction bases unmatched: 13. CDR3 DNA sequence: TGTGCCAGCAGCCATCAGCCGGGAGGAAGGGTTGAGCAGTTCTTC. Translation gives CASSHQPGGRVEQFF.

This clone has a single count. CDR3 in amino acids: CASSLAVVSGGQETQYF. The CDR3 nucleotides are TGCGCCAGCAGCTTGGCGGTTGTCAGTGGGGGCCAAGAGACCCAGTACTTC. V is TRBV5-1 and J is TRBJ2-5, with D possibly being TRBD1 or TRBD2 (5 bases each). V was clipped by 0 bases and J by 1 base, with 16 bases between them. Per the germline V gene, CDR1 is SGHRS and CDR2 is YFSETQ. The length of the CDR3 is 17 residues.

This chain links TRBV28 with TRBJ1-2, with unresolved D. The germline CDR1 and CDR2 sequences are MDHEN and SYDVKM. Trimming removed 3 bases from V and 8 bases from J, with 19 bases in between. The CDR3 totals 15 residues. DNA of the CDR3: TGTGCCAGCAGTTTGATCCTTTCCTCGGGTGGAGGCTACACCTTC. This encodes CASSLILSSGGGYTF.

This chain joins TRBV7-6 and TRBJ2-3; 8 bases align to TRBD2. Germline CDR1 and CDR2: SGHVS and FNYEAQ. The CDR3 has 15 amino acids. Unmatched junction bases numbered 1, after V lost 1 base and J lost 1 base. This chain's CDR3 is CASSLGSGGTDTQYF. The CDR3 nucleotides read TGTGCCAGCAGCTTAGGTAGCGGGGGCACAGATACGCAGTATTTT. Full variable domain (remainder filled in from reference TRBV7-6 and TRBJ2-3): GAGVSQSPRYKVTKRGQDVALRCDPISGHVSLYWYRQALGQGPEFLTYFNYEAQQDKSGLPNDRFSAERPEGSISTLTIQRTEQRDSAMYRCASSLGSGGTDTQYFGPGTRLTVL.

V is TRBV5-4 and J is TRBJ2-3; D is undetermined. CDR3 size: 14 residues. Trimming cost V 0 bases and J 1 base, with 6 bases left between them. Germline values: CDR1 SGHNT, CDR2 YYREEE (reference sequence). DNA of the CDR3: TGTGCCAGCAGCTTGGGGCTAGGCACAGATACGCAGTATTTT. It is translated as CASSLGLGTDTQYF.

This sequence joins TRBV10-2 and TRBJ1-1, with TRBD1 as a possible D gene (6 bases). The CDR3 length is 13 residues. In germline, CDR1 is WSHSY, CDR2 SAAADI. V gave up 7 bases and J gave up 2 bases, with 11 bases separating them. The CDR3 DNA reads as TGCGCCAGCATTGGGGGGGGCAACACTGAAGCTTTCTTT. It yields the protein CASIGGGNTEAFF.

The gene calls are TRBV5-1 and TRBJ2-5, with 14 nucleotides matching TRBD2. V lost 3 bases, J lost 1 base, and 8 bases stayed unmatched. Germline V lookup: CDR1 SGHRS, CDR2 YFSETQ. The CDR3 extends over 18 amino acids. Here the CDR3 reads CASSSGTSGRTLQETQYF. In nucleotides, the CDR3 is TGCGCCAGCAGCTCCGGGACTAGCGGGAGAACCCTCCAAGAGACCCAGTACTTC.

The CDR3 sequence is CASRGDISSYEQYF. The CDR3 DNA is TGCGCCAGCAGGGGGGACATTAGCTCCTACGAGCAGTACTTC. The chain carries TRBV5-1 and TRBJ2-7; D perhaps matches TRBD1 (6 bases). CDR1 is SGHRS and CDR2 is YFSETQ in the germline V gene. V was pared by 5 bases and J by 0 bases, with 12 bases between. The CDR3 contains 14 residues. The variable domain in full, with the rest retrieved from reference TRBV5-1 and TRBJ2-7, is KAGVTQTPRYLIKTRGQQVTLSCSPISGHRSVSWYQQTPGQGLQFLFEYFSETQRNKGNFPGRFSGRQFSNSRSEMNVSTLELGDSALYLCASRGDISSYEQYFGPGTRLTVT.

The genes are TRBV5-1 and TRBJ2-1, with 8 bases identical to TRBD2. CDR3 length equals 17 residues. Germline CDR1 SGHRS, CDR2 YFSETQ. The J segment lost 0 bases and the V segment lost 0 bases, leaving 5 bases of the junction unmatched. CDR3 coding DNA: TGCGCCAGCAGCTTGGGCAGCGGGAGTATCTCCTACAATGAGCAGTTCTTC. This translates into CASSLGSGSISYNEQFF.

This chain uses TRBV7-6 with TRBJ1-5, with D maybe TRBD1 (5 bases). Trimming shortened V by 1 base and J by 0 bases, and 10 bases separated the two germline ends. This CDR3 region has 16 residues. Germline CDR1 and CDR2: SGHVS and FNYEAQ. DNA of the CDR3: TGTGCCAGCAGCTTAGGAGGGGCCCTTAGCAATCAGCCCCAGCATTTT. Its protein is CASSLGGALSNQPQHF.

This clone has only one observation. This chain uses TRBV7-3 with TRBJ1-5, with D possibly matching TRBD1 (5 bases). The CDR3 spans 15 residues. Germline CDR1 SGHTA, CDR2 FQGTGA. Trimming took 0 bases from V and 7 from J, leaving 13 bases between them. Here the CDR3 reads CASSLTGGAGQPQHF. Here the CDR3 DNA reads TGTGCCAGCAGCTTAACAGGTGGGGCGGGCCAGCCCCAGCATTTT.

CDR3 nucleotides: TGCAGTGCTAGAGAAGGAGAGGGGCAGTACTTC. This sequence encodes CSAREGEGQYF. The chain is built from TRBV20-1 and TRBJ2-7, with D tentatively TRBD2 (5 bases). Trimming cost V 0 bases and J 9 bases, with 9 bases left between them. Looked up from germline, CDR1 is DFQATT and CDR2 is SNEGSKA (reference sequence). The CDR3 loop spans 11 amino acids.

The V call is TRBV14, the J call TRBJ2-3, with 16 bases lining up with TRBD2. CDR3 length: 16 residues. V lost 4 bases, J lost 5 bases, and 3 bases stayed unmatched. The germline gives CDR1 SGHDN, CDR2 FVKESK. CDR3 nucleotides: TGTGCCAGCAGCCTCGGGACTAGCGGGAGGGTAGATACGCAGTATTTT. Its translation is CASSLGTSGRVDTQYF.